These 22 T cell receptor beta chains share one sample of origin, sequenced in a study of graft-versus-host responses after intestinal transplantation. Sequenced by immunoSEQ multiplex PCR; TCRdb stores in-frame clones only, minus some. The table records over 100,000 clones, approximately 95% of them present only once. Their recognized antigens are unknown. The sequences come from unstimulated CD8+ T cells sorted from spleen or lymph node cells, collected before intestinal transplant. All receptors come from a human donor who received an intestinal transplant.

This clone was recorded a few times. At the DNA level, this CDR3 is encoded by other sequences in the same sample as well. The chain joins TRBV7-2 to TRBJ2-7; unclear D gene. CDR1 is SGHTA and CDR2 is FQGNSA in the germline V gene. The CDR3 covers 11 residues. Trimming shortened V by 2 bases and J by 4 bases, and 3 bases separated the two germline ends. Here the CDR3 reads CASSLNYEQYF. Written as DNA, the CDR3 is TGTGCCAGCAGCTTAAATTACGAGCAGTACTTC.

In its sample, this clone was seen once. The V and J genes are TRBV28 and TRBJ2-7; D gene uncertain. CDR1 and CDR2 (germline): MDHEN, SYDVKM. This CDR3 is built from 15 residues. Deletions cut 2 bases from V and 0 bases from J, with 11 bases between. For the CDR3, the DNA is TGTGCCAGCAGTTTACCTCAGGACGCCTCCTACGAGCAGTACTTC. It encodes CASSLPQDASYEQYF.

V is TRBV27 and J is TRBJ1-4; the D is unclear. The CDR3 length is 15 residues. Germline CDR1 reads MNHEY; CDR2 reads SMNVEV (reference sequence). V was clipped by 5 bases and J by 5 bases, with 15 bases between them. CDR3 nucleotides: TGTGCCAGCAGTCCTCCCCCGGCTTACAATGAAAAACTGTTTTTT. Its translation is CASSPPPAYNEKLFF. Combining the CDR3 with reference TRBV27 and TRBJ1-4 gives the whole variable domain EAQVTQNPRYLITVTGKKLTVTCSQNMNHEYMSWYRQDPGLGLRQIYYSMNVEVTDKGDVPEGYKVSRKEKRNFPLILESPSPNQTSLYFCASSPPPAYNEKLFFGSGTQLSVL.

The chain recombines TRBV9 with TRBJ2-5, with 9 bases identical to TRBD1. Germline V lookup: CDR1 SGDLS, CDR2 YYNGEE. The CDR3 has 19 amino acids. The V segment lost 0 bases and the J segment 0 bases; nucleotides outside the gene matches: 12. The CDR3 DNA reads as TGTGCCAGCAGCGTAGAGGGGGCCTTAGGACAGGGGTACCAAGAGACCCAGTACTTC. Amino acid sequence: CASSVEGALGQGYQETQYF.

The CDR3 DNA is TGTGCCAGCAGTTTGGTTGTTTTCAGTGAGCAGTTCTTC. Protein sequence: CASSLVVFSEQFF. The rearrangement links TRBV28 to TRBJ2-1; the D is unclear. The germline V and J ends were trimmed by 3 bases and 9 bases, with 12 bases remaining between them. CDR1 and CDR2 (germline): MDHEN, SYDVKM. This CDR3 has 13 amino acids.

The genes are TRBV10-3 and TRBJ2-7; D remains ambiguous. Per the germline V gene, CDR1 is ENHRY and CDR2 is SYGVKD. This CDR3 is built from 14 residues. The V end lost 3 bases, the J end lost 3 bases, and 12 bases lay between the germline ends. In DNA, the CDR3 is TGTGCCATCAGTGATGAAGGGTTGGGCTACGAGCAGTACTTC. It encodes CAISDEGLGYEQYF.

This clone was seen once. The chain links TRBV4-2 to TRBJ2-7, with a tentative D call TRBD2 (6 bases). The V end was cut by 0 bases, the J end by 4 bases, with 19 bases between. This CDR3 comprises 17 residues. Germline V gene sequence: CDR1 LGHNA, CDR2 YNFKEQ. DNA for the CDR3: TGTGCCAGCAGCCAAGATTGGTCGGGGGACGCACTTTACGAGCAGTACTTC. It translates to CASSQDWSGDALYEQYF.

CDR3 residues: CASSFLAGGNGELFF. The CDR3 nucleotides read TGTGCCAGCAGTTTCCTAGCGGGAGGAAACGGGGAGCTGTTTTTT. This chain uses TRBV28 with TRBJ2-2; 11 positions match TRBD2. Germline assignment: CDR1 MDHEN and CDR2 SYDVKM. The trim removed 3 bases at V and 7 bases at J, leaving 4 bases unmatched. This CDR3 spans 15 amino acids.

As DNA, the CDR3 is TGTGCCAGCAGCTCACAGGGGGGCCACTCCTACGAGCAGTACTTC. This sequence encodes CASSSQGGHSYEQYF. The genes are TRBV7-9 and TRBJ2-7, with TRBD1 identical over 8 bases. The CDR3 has 15 residues. Germline V gene lookup returns CDR1 SEHNR and CDR2 FQNEAQ (reference sequence). V lost 4 bases to trimming and J lost 0 bases; unmatched junction nucleotides: 5. Full variable domain (remainder filled in from reference TRBV7-9 and TRBJ2-7): DTGVSQNPRHKITKRGQNVTFRCDPISEHNRLYWYRQTLGQGPEFLTYFQNEAQLEKSRLLSDRFSAERPKGSFSTLEIQRTEQGDSAMYLCASSSQGGHSYEQYFGPGTRLTVT.

The chain recombines TRBV2 with TRBJ1-3; D call uncertain. The CDR3 contains 14 residues. CDR1 SNHLY and CDR2 FYNNEI come from the germline V gene. Between the trimmed V and J ends, which lost 1 base and 4 bases, there was a span of 8 bases. The CDR3 loop is CASSEGREGNTIYF. CDR3 DNA: TGTGCCAGCAGTGAAGGAAGGGAAGGAAACACCATATATTTT.

In DNA form, the CDR3 reads TGTGCCAGCAGTAGGGGGAAAAACATTCAGTACTTC. Amino acid sequence: CASSRGKNIQYF. The rearrangement uses TRBV28 and TRBJ2-4; weak D call: TRBD1 (6 bases). V lost 5 bases and J lost 4, with 6 bases in between. Germline CDR1 is MDHEN and CDR2 is SYDVKM. The CDR3 covers 12 residues.

This chain uses TRBV6-5 with TRBJ1-1, with unresolved D. V was shortened by 7 bases and J by 4 bases, with 13 bases between the two germline ends. Germline V gene lookup returns CDR1 MNHEY and CDR2 SVGAGI. This CDR3 is built from 13 residues. CDR3 bases: TGTGCCAGCAAGGGTCAAGCGGGCACTGAAGCTTTCTTT. Encoded protein: CASKGQAGTEAFF.

The V gene is TRBV29-1, the J gene TRBJ2-1; 11 bases align to TRBD2. Trimming cost V 1 base and J 4 bases; bases outside gene matches: 6. There are 16 residues in the CDR3. Per germline, CDR1 SQVTM and CDR2 ANQGSEA. CDR3 sequence (DNA): TGCAGCGTTGAAGGGGCTTCTAGCGGGAGGTACAATGAGCAGTTCTTC. As protein: CSVEGASSGRYNEQFF.

The CDR3 nucleotides are TGTGCCAGCGTAAAACAGGGGAGGAACACTGAAGCTTTCTTT. Protein sequence: CASVKQGRNTEAFF. J is TRBJ1-1 and V is TRBV19, with TRBD1 identical over 7 bases. The CDR3 totals 14 residues. Trimming took 9 bases from V and 1 from J; bases not matched to a gene: 8. CDR1 LNHDA and CDR2 SQIVND come from the germline V gene (reference sequence).

The rearrangement joins TRBV9 to TRBJ1-2; D not resolved. The length of the CDR3 is 14 residues. The ends were cut back, 3 bases at V and 5 bases at J, with 14 bases in the middle. Germline loops: CDR1 SGDLS, CDR2 YYNGEE. CDR3 nucleotide sequence: TGTGCCAGCAGCGCAACTCGGTCTCGGTATGGCTACACCTTC. Translation: CASSATRSRYGYTF.

The CDR3 DNA reads TGTGCCTGGAGTGTAGGTTCGGGGGCTCAAGAGACCCAGTACTTC. Residues: CAWSVGSGAQETQYF. This sequence joins TRBV30 and TRBJ2-5; D tentatively fits TRBD1 or TRBD2 (6 bases each). Trimming took off 0 bases at V and 2 bases at J, with 13 bases between the two ends. The germline V gene encodes CDR1 GTSNPN and CDR2 SVGIG (reference sequence). This CDR3 is 15 amino acids long.

The chain has TRBV6-5 and TRBJ2-7, with no clear D. Trimming left V 4 bases short and J 2 bases short, with 9 bases between. From germline, CDR1 is MNHEY and CDR2 SVGAGI. The CDR3 is 13 amino acids. CDR3 region: CASSWASAYEQYF. The CDR3 nucleotides are TGTGCCAGCAGTTGGGCGTCGGCCTACGAGCAGTACTTC.

Here the CDR3 DNA reads TGCGCCAGCAGCCAACAAGAAGGCACTGAAGCTTTCTTT. It is translated as CASSQQEGTEAFF. The chain is built from TRBV4-3 and TRBJ1-1, with D uncertain. CDR1 is LGHNA, CDR2 YSLEER, per germline. V lost 2 bases and J 4 bases, leaving 8 bases between the germline ends. The CDR3 loop spans 13 amino acids.

J is TRBJ2-4 and V is TRBV10-3, with no clear D. The J call may be wrong; the DNA end is better matched by TRBJ2-1. The CDR3 has 13 amino acids. CDR1 is ENHRY, CDR2 SYGVKD, per germline. The chain's CDR3 is CAISESVKNIQFF. CDR3 sequence (DNA): TGTGCCATCAGTGAGAGTGTGAAAAACATTCAGTTCTTC.

V usage is TRBV6-1 and J usage is TRBJ2-7, with TRBD1 matching 7 bases. The germline CDR1 and CDR2 sequences are MNHNS and SASEGT. V was pared by 4 bases and J by 5 bases, with 2 bases of the junction left unmatched. The CDR3 totals 12 residues. This CDR3 reads CASSGQGNEQYF. CDR3 nucleotide sequence: TGTGCCAGCAGTGGACAGGGCAACGAGCAGTACTTC.

The chain is built from TRBV28 and TRBJ1-5; 11 bases map to TRBD1. Germline CDR1 and CDR2: MDHEN and SYDVKM. The CDR3 loop spans 21 amino acids. V lost 5 bases to trimming and J lost 1 base; unmatched junction nucleotides: 19. The CDR3 bases are TGTGCCAGCAGTGGCGGGGAATTAGATCCCGGGACAGGGGGAAGCAATCAGCCCCAGCATTTT. Protein sequence: CASSGGELDPGTGGSNQPQHF.

This CDR3 is CASSPSRGRAYEQYF. As DNA, the CDR3 is TGTGCCAGCAGCCCTTCCCGGGGCAGGGCCTACGAGCAGTACTTC. The chain carries TRBV14 and TRBJ2-7; D possibly matches TRBD1 or TRBD2 (5 bases each). V lost 4 bases to trimming and J lost 2 bases, with 15 bases between them. The length of the CDR3 is 15 residues. Germline assignment: CDR1 SGHDN and CDR2 FVKESK.